The clone carrying this T cell receptor (beta chain) has a handful of counts. This sample's time point: persistent/refractory GD, antithyroid drugs over 5 years with positive TRAb. RNA extracted from PBMCs served as the sequencing template. The sample belongs to a study of regulatory T cells in long-lasting Graves disease. Assembly of TCR beta libraries relied on iRepertoire HTBI primers together with Arm-PCR of CDR3 regions. TCRdb processed the multiplex PCR reads anew with MiXCR; each CDR3 protein has one entry. The top ten clones hold about 29% of a sample with about 340,000 distinct CDR3 sequences, 15% to 20% of them seen once. Trimming stripped 0 bases from V and 0 bases from J, with 13 bases between. The CDR3 is made up of 16 amino acids. In germline, CDR1 is SGDLS, CDR2 YYNGEE.

The receptor's source is a female donor with Graves disease. J is TRBJ2-7 and V is TRBV9; a possible D gene is TRBD2 (6 bases). This specimen was peripheral blood mononuclear cells (PBMCs), taken when the disease was refractory, from a patient treated with antithyroid drugs. This CDR3 reads CASSVGWAGSSYEQYF. The DNA of the CDR3 is TGTGCCAGCAGCGTAGGGTGGGCGGGGAGCTCCTACGAGCAGTACTTC. Complete variable domain (other parts from reference TRBV9 and TRBJ2-7): DSGVTQTPKHLITATGQRVTLRCSPRSGDLSVYWYQQSLDQGLQFLIQYYNGEERAKGNILERFSAQQFPDLHSELNLSSLELGDSALYFCASSVGWAGSSYEQYFGPGTRLTVT.